This TCR beta chain is from a study of cytomegalovirus exposure and HLA in healthy donors. Across the whole study: The same platform used for the 650 to 850 first-cohort repertoires was also used for the 100 to 150 validation repertoires, as a later analysis reported.

Produced via immunoSEQ multiplex PCR; TCRdb's table is partial and in-frame only. The sample consists of about 220,000 clones, 70% to 90% of them appearing once. The origin of this receptor is a woman younger than 35 in good health and CMV-seronegative. The specimen was PBMCs.

The CDR3 nucleotides read TGTGCCAGCAGTTACTCTGCAGGGGGGGAGACCCAGTACTTC. Protein product: CASSYSAGGETQYF. The V call is TRBV6-5, the J call TRBJ2-5; D might be TRBD1 (7 bases). From germline, CDR1 is MNHEY and CDR2 SVGAGI. Trimming removed 0 bases at V and 5 bases at J, with 10 bases between. This CDR3 has 14 amino acids.